This entry describes one T cell receptor beta chain. Profiled with immunoSEQ multiplex PCR; TCRdb holds only in-frame clones, not every one. The table records about 170,000 clones, approximately 84% of them present only once. This sample is part of a study of blood T cell repertoires in COVID-19. CDR3 size: 14 residues. V was clipped by 1 base and J by 5 bases, with 11 bases between them. Germline CDR1 is KGHSH and CDR2 is LQKENI. Donors were grouped by their self-reported clinical history. Sequences were obtained from PBMCs or T cells enriched from blood (not recorded which). The rearrangement joins TRBV18 to TRBJ1-1; D is undetermined. The sequence came from a man aged 45-65 years who had recovered from COVID-19. CDR3 DNA sequence: TGTGCCAGCTCACCACGGAGGGTTTGGACTGAAGCTTTCTTT. Its translation: CASSPRRVWTEAFF.